This paragraph reports one T cell receptor (beta chain). This sample was taken from a study of patients and donors after allogeneic stem cell transplantation. TCRdb itself ran the RT-PCR reads through MiXCR, one entry per CDR3 protein. The table records about a million distinct CDR3 sequences, approximately 18% of them present only once. Germline loops: CDR1 SGHRS, CDR2 YFSETQ. Unmatched junction bases numbered 3, after V lost 0 bases and J lost 4 bases. The CDR3 has 15 residues. This sequence joins TRBV5-1 and TRBJ1-4; 7 bases agree with TRBD1. Material for sequencing was blood, either unsorted or a sorted T cell fraction (not recorded which). The sequence came from a human donor who was either an allogeneic HSCT recipient or a stem cell or donor lymphocyte infusion donor (not recorded which). It is not recorded whose cells these are; they may come from a transplant donor. The CDR3 coding sequence is TGCGCCAGCAGCTTGGAGGGGGCCGATAATGAAAAACTGTTTTTT. It yields the protein CASSLEGADNEKLFF. The entire variable domain, with the rest obtained from reference TRBV5-1 and TRBJ1-4, is as follows: KAGVTQTPRYLIKTRGQQVTLSCSPISGHRSVSWYQQTPGQGLQFLFEYFSETQRNKGNFPGRFSGRQFSNSRSEMNVSTLELGDSALYLCASSLEGADNEKLFFGSGTQLSVL.